Detailed here is one TCR beta chain. Its matching antigen is unknown. The record originates from a study of shared clonotypes between healthy human individuals. The study's findings and limits: Sharing of clonotypes among donors was expected to vary with sequencing depth.

Naive CD45RA+ and memory CD45RA-negative subsets were split from CD4+ cells. TCRdb keeps only in-frame clones here, not all; method: immunoSEQ multiplex PCR. The top ten hold 0.37% of the sample, which has about 2.3 million clones, roughly 90% seen once. V was pared by 0 bases and J by 7 bases, with 7 bases of the junction left unmatched. The CDR3 loop spans 16 amino acids. Germline V gene lookup returns CDR1 SGHRS and CDR2 YFSETQ. This rearrangement joins TRBV5-1 to TRBJ2-1; 10 bases fit TRBD2. This sequence was found in a young man in good health. Some clones in this sample may be carry-over from other donors' samples. The source material was naive CD4+ T cells from PBMCs. Documented subset: CD45RA+ positively selected. CDR3 DNA sequence: TGCGCCAGCAGCTTGGGGGGGACTAGCGTGTGGAATGAGCAGTTCTTC. This translates into CASSLGGTSVWNEQFF.